This T cell receptor (beta chain) is from a study of blood T cell repertoires in COVID-19. Study in general: From T cells, B-cell-depleted T cells, or PBMCs came the material, which was cDNA or gDNA.

In the study's own analysis: Estimated nucleated cell counts came from reference gene primer amplification. Assay used: immunoSEQ multiplex PCR; TCRdb lists only in-frame clones, some missing. The V and J calls and clone size were taken over from that table, and D and trimming were inferred from the DNA. The profile covers 100,000 to 150,000 clones, with 71% appearing a single time and around 0.9% taken by the ten largest. J lost 5 bases, V lost 2 bases, and 6 bases had no gene match. The CDR3 totals 15 residues. Germline CDR1 reads MGHRA; CDR2 reads YSYEKL. The sequenced sample consisted of peripheral blood. This clonotype was sampled from a human donor with acute or convalescent COVID-19. The donor label of this sample is uncertain. V usage is TRBV4-1 and J usage is TRBJ1-1; 9 bases agree with TRBD1. In DNA form, the CDR3 reads TGCGCCAGCAGCCAACCGGACAGGGGTGGGACTGAAGCTTTCTTT. Amino acids: CASSQPDRGGTEAFF.